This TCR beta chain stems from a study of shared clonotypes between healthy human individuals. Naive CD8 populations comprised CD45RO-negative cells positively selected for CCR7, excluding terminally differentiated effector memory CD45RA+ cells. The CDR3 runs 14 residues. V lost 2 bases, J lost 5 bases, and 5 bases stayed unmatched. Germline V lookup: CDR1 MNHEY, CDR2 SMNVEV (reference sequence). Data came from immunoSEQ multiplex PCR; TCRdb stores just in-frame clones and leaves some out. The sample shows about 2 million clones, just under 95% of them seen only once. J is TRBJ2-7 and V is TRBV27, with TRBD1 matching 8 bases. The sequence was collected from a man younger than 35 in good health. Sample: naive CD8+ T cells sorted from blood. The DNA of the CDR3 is TGTGCCAGCAGTTTACTTCAGGGGGCGCACGAGCAGTACTTC. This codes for CASSLLQGAHEQYF.